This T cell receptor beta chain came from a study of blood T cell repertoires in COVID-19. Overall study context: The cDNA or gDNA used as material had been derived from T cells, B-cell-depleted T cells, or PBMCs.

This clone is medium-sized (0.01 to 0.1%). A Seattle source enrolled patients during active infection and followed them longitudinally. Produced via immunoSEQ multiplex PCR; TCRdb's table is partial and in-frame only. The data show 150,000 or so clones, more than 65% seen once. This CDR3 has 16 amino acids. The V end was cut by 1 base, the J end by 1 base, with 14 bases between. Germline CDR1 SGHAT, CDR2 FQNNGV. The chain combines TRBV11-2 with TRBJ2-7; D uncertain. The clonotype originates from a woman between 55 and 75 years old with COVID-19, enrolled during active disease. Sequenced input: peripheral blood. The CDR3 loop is CASSLAPRRGSYEQYF. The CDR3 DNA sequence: TGTGCCAGCAGCTTAGCCCCGCGGAGAGGATCCTACGAGCAGTACTTC.